The entry that follows covers one T cell receptor (beta chain) sequence. This sample is part of a study of shared clonotypes between healthy human individuals. Only in-frame clones appear in the TCRdb table, and some are missing; sequencing was by immunoSEQ multiplex PCR. The sample consists of fewer than 650,000 clones, around 78% of them appearing once. The length of the CDR3 is 15 residues. V was shortened by 5 bases and J by 3 bases, with 15 bases between the two germline ends. Germline V gives CDR1 MNHEY, CDR2 SMNVEV (reference sequence). The sample consisted of PBMCs. The rearrangement uses TRBV27 and TRBJ2-3, with D perhaps matching TRBD1 (6 bases). This sequence originates from a woman aged 40 to 50 in good health. Some clones in this sample may be carry-over from other donors' samples. CDR3 residues: CASSPRGAVTDTQYF. The CDR3 DNA reads TGTGCCAGCAGTCCCAGGGGAGCGGTGACAGATACGCAGTATTTT.